These T cell receptor beta chains were read from a single sample in a study of Graves' ophthalmopathy and Graves' hyperthyroidism. Each CDR3 protein gets one entry after TCRdb re-called the multiplex PCR reads with MiXCR. The sample shows approximately 460,000 distinct CDR3 sequences, around 15% of them seen only once. The sequencing input was blood. All receptors come from a woman aged 25 to 39 with Graves' ophthalmopathy. Each CDR3 is given with its conserved first and last residue. The D gene is left open where the match is weak. Expanded clones are given a class, and other clones once, few, many or no size at all.

D: NA; V: TRBV12-3/TRBV12-4; size: NA; J: TRBJ1-2; DNA: TGTGCCAGCAGTTTAAATCTCGGCAGGGTCGATGGCTACACCTTC; CDR3: CASSLNLGRVDGYTF
D: TRBD1; V: TRBV28; size: many; J: TRBJ1-2; DNA: TGTGCCAGCAGTTTACGGACAGGGCATGGCTACACCTTC; CDR3: CASSLRTGHGYTF
D: NA; V: TRBV28; size: NA; J: TRBJ2-4; DNA: TGTGCCAGCAGCTCATCCCAGACGGGGTTAGCCAAAAACATTCAGTACTTC; CDR3: CASSSSQTGLAKNIQYF
D: NA; V: TRBV30; size: many; J: TRBJ2-5; DNA: TGTGCCTGGAGTGTACCTCCTAAAGAGACCCAGTACTTC; CDR3: CAWSVPPKETQYF
D: NA; V: TRBV7-2; size: many; J: TRBJ1-2; DNA: TGTGCCAGCAGCTTAAATGGGCCTAACTATGGCTACACCTTC; CDR3: CASSLNGPNYGYTF
D: NA; V: TRBV12-3/TRBV12-4; size: many; J: TRBJ2-7; DNA: TGTGCCAGCAGTTTCGATGGGACGACGGGTTTGGAGCAGTACTTC; CDR3: CASSFDGTTGLEQYF
D: NA; V: TRBV18; size: few; J: TRBJ1-1; DNA: TGTGCCAGCTCACCACGCCAGGGAAGTGGAGGGAACACTGAAGCTTTCTTT; CDR3: CASSPRQGSGGNTEAFF
D: NA; V: TRBV6-1; size: few; J: TRBJ1-1; DNA: TGTGCCAGCGGGAGACCCTCTCGAAGCACTGAAGCTTTCTTT; CDR3: CASGRPSRSTEAFF
D: TRBD1; V: TRBV12-3/TRBV12-4; size: many; J: TRBJ1-2; DNA: TGTGCCAGCAGTTCCGGGACAGGGGGCGTCTATGGCTACACCTTC; CDR3: CASSSGTGGVYGYTF
D: NA; V: TRBV28; size: NA; J: TRBJ1-1; DNA: TGTGCCAGCAGTTTAAAAGGAACTGAAGCTTGCTTT; CDR3: CASSLKGTEACF
D: NA; V: TRBV7-2; size: many; J: TRBJ1-2; DNA: TGTGCCAGCAGCTTAGAATTCACAGGGTATGGCTACACCTTC; CDR3: CASSLEFTGYGYTF
D: NA; V: TRBV7-3; size: many; J: TRBJ1-1; DNA: TGTGCCAGCAGCTCCACTGGACTCGCGAACACTGAAGCTTTCTTT; CDR3: CASSSTGLANTEAFF
D: NA; V: TRBV6-5; size: many; J: TRBJ1-2; DNA: TGTGCCAGCAGTTCCTCCTCCGGTAGGGCCTCCTATGGCTACACCTTC; CDR3: CASSSSSGRASYGYTF
D: NA; V: TRBV12-3/TRBV12-4; size: many; J: TRBJ1-2; DNA: TGTGCCAGCAGTTTTCGGGGAGGCTATGGCTACACCTTC; CDR3: CASSFRGGYGYTF